Sequencing of this T cell receptor beta chain was carried out in a study of T cell responses to AZD1222 COVID-19 vaccine. J was trimmed by 5 bases and V by 3 bases; bases with no gene match: 1. In germline, CDR1 is SGHTA, CDR2 FQGNSA. The CDR3 contains 13 residues. The repertoire was sequenced with immunoSEQ multiplex PCR; TCRdb's copy has only in-frame clones and lacks some. The sample includes about 150,000 clones, 80% to 90% of them seen just once. Overall study results and limits: Seropositivity was recorded at baseline in only 6 or 7 AZD1222 recipients. Repertoire sampling was restricted to post-peak T cell response timepoints. Mostly white British, mostly female donors; authors suggested clonal diversity may be underestimated. Spike-spanning, vaccine-associated CD4 TCRs were dominant at 160-218 and 743-854.

Worth noting for this clone: No antigen is known for it.

This TCR derives from an adult in good health. Sample: peripheral blood, taken on day 0 of AZD1222 vaccination. This chain joins TRBV7-2 and TRBJ2-4, with 7 bases lining up with TRBD1. CDR3 amino acids: CASSLRGQNIQYF. In DNA form, the CDR3 reads TGTGCCAGCAGCTTGAGGGGGCAAAACATTCAGTACTTC.